This T cell receptor beta chain was sequenced for a study of Ad26.COV2.S vaccination and SARS-CoV-2 variants. The assay was immunoSEQ multiplex PCR, and TCRdb's table has in-frame clones only and misses some. Seen here are 300,000 to 400,000 clones, 90% to 95% observed once, and the top ten hold 3% to 5%. The CDR3 is made up of 16 amino acids. CDR1 is SGHDT and CDR2 is YYEEEE in the germline V gene. V was pared by 0 bases and J by 2 bases, with 4 bases of the junction left unmatched. The sequences come from peripheral blood, collected after recovery from COVID-19. The sequence was obtained from a human donor who had recovered from COVID-19. The chain combines TRBV5-6 with TRBJ2-7; TRBD1 matches 11 bases. The CDR3 loop is CASSLVGGQGAYEQYF. As DNA, the CDR3 is TGTGCCAGCAGCTTGGTTGGGGGACAGGGGGCCTACGAGCAGTACTTC.